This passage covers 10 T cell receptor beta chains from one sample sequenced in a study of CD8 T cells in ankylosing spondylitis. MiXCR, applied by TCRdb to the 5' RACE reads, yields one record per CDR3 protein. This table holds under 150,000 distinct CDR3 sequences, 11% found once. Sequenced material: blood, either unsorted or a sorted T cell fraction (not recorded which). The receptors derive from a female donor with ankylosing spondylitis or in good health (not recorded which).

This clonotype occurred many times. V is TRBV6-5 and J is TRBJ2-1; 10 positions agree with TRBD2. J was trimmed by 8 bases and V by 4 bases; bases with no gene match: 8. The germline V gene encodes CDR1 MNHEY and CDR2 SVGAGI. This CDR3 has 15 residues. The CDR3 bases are TGTGCCAGCAGTTCGAGACTAGCGGGCGGGGATGAGCAGTTCTTC. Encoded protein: CASSSRLAGGDEQFF.

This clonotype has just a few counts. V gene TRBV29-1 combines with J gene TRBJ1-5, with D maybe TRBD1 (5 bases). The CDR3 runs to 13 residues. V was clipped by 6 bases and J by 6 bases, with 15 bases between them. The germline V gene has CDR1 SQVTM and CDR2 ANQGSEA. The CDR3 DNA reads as TGCAGCGTAGGCCGGGGGTACGGTCAGCCCCAGCATTTT. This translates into CSVGRGYGQPQHF.

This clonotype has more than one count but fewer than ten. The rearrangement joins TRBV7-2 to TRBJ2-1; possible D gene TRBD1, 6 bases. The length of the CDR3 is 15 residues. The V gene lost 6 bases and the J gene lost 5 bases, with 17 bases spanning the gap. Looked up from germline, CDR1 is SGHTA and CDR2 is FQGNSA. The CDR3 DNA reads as TGTGCCAGCAGGGCATCCGGTGGACAGAACAATGAGCAGTTCTTC. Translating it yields CASRASGGQNNEQFF.

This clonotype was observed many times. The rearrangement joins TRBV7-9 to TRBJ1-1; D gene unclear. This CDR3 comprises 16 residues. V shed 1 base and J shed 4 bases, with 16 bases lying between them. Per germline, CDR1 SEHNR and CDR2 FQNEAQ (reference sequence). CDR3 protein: CASSLGGDPWSTEAFF. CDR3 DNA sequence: TGTGCCAGCAGCTTAGGGGGAGACCCCTGGAGCACTGAAGCTTTCTTT.

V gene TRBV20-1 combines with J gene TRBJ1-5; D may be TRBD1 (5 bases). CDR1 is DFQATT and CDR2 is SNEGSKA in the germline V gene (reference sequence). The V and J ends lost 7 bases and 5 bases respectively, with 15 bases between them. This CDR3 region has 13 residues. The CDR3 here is CSVTAGAHQPQHF. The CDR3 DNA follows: TGCAGTGTCACAGCCGGGGCCCATCAGCCCCAGCATTTT.

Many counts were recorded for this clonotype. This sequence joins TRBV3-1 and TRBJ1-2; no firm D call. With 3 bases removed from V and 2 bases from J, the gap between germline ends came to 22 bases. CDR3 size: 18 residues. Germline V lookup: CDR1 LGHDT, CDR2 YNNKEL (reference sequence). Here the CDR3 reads CASSQRVGPEGGNYGYTF. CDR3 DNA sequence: TGTGCCAGCAGCCAGCGGGTCGGGCCCGAAGGAGGGAACTATGGCTACACCTTC.

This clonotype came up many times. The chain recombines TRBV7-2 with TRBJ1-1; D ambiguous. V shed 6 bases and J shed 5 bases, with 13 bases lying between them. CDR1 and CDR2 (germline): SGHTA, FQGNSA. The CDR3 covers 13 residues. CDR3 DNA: TGTGCCAGCAGGGTAAACCTGGGGACTGAAGCTTTCTTT. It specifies CASRVNLGTEAFF.

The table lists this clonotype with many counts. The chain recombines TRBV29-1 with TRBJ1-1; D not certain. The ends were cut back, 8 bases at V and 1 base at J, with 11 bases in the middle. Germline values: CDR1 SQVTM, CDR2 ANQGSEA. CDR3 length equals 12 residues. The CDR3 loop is CSSRAGNTEAFF. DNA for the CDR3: TGCAGCTCCCGGGCAGGGAACACTGAAGCTTTCTTT.

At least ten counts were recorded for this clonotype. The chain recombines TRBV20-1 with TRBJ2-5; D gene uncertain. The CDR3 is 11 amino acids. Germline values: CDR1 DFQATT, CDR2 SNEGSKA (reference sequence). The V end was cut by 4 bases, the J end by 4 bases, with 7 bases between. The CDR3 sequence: CSAKQVETQYF. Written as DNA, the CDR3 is TGCAGTGCTAAACAAGTAGAGACCCAGTACTTC.

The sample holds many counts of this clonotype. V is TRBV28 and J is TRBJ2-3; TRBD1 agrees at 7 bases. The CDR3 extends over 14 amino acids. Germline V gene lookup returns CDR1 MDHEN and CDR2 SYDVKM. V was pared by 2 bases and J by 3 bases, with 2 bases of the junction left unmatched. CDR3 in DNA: TGTGCCAGCAGTTTACAACAGGGGACAGATACGCAGTATTTT. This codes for CASSLQQGTDTQYF.